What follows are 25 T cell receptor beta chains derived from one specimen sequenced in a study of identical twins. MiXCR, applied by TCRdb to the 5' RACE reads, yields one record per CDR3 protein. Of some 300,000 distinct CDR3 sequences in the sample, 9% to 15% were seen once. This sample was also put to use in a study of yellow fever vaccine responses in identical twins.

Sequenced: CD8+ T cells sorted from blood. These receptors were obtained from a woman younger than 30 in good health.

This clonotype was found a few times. The CDR3 loop reads CASSWGTGGITEAFF. CDR3 sequence (DNA): TGTGCCAGCAGCTGGGGGACTGGAGGAATAACTGAAGCTTTCTTT. J is TRBJ1-1 and V is TRBV5-6; a possible D gene is TRBD1 (5 bases). CDR1 is SGHDT and CDR2 is YYEEEE in the germline V gene. This CDR3 region has 15 residues. With 3 bases removed from V and 5 bases from J, the gap between germline ends came to 17 bases. Supplemented by reference TRBV5-6 and TRBJ1-1, the full variable domain reads DAGVTQSPTHLIKTRGQQVTLRCSPKSGHDTVSWYQQALGQGPQFIFQYYEEEERQRGNFPDRFSGHQFPNYSSELNVNALLLGDSALYLCASSWGTGGITEAFFGQGTRLTVV.

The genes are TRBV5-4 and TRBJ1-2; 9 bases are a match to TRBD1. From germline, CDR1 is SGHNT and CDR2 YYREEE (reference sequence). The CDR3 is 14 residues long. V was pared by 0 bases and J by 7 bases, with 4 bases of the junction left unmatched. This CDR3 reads CASSLEDRGGGYTF. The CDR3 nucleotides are TGTGCCAGCAGCTTGGAGGACAGGGGTGGTGGCTACACCTTC.

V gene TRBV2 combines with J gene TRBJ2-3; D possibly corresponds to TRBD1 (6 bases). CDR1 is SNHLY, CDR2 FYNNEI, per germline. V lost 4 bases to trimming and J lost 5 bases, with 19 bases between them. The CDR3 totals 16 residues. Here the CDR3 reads CASSGGPAVVRDTQYF. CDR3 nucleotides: TGTGCCAGCAGTGGGGGGCCAGCCGTCGTGAGAGATACGCAGTATTTT.

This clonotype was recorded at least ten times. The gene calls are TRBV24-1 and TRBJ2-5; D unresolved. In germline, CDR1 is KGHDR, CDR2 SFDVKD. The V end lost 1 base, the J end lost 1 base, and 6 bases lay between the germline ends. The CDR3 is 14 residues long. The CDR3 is CATSDFASQETQYF. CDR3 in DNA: TGTGCCACCAGTGATTTCGCCAGCCAAGAGACCCAGTACTTC.

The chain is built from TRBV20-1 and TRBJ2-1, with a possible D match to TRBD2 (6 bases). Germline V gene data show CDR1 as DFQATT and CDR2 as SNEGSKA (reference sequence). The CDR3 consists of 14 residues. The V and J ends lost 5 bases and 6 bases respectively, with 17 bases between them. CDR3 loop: CSAPPPTSRNEQFF. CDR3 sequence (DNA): TGCAGTGCTCCTCCCCCGACTAGTCGCAATGAGCAGTTCTTC.

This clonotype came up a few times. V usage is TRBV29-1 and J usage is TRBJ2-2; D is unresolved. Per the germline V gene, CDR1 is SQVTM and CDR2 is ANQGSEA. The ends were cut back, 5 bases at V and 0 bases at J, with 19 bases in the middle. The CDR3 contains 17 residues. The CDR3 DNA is TGCAGCGTTCTCGTTTGGGTGACCCACTCGAACACCGGGGAGCTGTTTTTT. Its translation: CSVLVWVTHSNTGELFF.

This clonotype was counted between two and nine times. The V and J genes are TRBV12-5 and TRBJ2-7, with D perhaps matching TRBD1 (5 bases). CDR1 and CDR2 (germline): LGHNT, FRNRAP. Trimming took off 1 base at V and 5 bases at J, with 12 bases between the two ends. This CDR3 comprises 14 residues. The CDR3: CASGLGQLDDEQYF. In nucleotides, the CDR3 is TGTGCTAGTGGTTTGGGACAGTTAGACGACGAGCAGTACTTC.

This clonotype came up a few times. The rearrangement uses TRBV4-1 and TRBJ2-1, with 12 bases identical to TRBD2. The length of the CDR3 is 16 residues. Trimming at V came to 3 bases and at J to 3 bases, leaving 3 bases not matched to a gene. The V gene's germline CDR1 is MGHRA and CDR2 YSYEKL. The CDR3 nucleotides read TGCGCCAGCAGCCATAGGACTAGCGGGATCTACAATGAGCAGTTCTTC. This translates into CASSHRTSGIYNEQFF.

CDR3 sequence: CASSSTTGTGSEKLFF. In nucleotides, the CDR3 is TGTGCCAGCAGCTCAACTACCGGGACAGGTAGCGAAAAACTGTTTTTT. The chain is built from TRBV13 and TRBJ1-4, with TRBD1 identical over 8 bases. Germline trimming cut 4 bases from V and 8 bases from J; bases unmatched to any gene: 12. This CDR3 comprises 16 residues. Germline assignment: CDR1 PRHDT and CDR2 FYEKMQ (reference sequence).

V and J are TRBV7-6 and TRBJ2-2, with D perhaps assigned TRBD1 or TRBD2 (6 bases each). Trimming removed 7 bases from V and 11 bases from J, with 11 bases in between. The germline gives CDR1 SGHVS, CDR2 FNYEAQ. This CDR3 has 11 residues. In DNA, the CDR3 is TGTGCCAGCAAGGGGGGACGAGAGCTGTTTTTT. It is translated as CASKGGRELFF.

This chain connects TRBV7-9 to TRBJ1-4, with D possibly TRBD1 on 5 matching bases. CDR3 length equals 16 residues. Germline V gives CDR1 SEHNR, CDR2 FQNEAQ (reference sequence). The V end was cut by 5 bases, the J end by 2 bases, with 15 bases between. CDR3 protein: CASSISRDPTNEKLFF. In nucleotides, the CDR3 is TGTGCCAGCAGCATCTCCCGGGACCCGACTAATGAAAAACTGTTTTTT.

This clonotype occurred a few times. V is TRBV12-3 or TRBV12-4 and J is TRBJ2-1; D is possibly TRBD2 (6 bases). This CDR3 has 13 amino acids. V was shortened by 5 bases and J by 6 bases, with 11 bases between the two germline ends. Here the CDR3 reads CASSVGTPNEQFF. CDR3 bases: TGTGCCAGCAGTGTCGGGACTCCCAATGAGCAGTTCTTC.

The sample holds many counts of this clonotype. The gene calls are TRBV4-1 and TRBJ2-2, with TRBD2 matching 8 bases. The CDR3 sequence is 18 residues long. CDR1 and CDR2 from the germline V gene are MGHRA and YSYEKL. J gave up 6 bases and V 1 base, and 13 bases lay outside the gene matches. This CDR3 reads CASSQAGWGTSSAGELFF. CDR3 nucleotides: TGCGCCAGCAGCCAAGCCGGTTGGGGGACTAGTTCTGCCGGGGAGCTGTTTTTT.

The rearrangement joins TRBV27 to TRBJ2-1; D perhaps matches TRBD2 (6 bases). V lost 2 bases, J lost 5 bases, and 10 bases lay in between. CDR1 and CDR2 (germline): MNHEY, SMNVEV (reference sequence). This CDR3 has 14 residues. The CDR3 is CASSLSSGHNEQFF. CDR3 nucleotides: TGTGCCAGCAGTTTAAGTAGCGGACACAATGAGCAGTTCTTC.

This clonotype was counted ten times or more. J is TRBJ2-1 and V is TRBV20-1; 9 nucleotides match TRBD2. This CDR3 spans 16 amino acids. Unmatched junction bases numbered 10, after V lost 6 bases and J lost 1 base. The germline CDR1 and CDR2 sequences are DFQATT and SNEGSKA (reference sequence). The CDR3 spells CSATNLAGSSYNEQFF. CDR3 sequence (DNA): TGCAGTGCCACCAATCTAGCGGGATCATCCTACAATGAGCAGTTCTTC.

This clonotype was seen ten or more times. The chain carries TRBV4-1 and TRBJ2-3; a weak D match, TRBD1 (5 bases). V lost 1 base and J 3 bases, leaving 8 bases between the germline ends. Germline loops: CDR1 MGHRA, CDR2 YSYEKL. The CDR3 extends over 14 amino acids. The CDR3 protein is CASSQVPGTDTQYF. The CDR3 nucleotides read TGCGCCAGCAGCCAAGTCCCAGGGACAGATACGCAGTATTTT.

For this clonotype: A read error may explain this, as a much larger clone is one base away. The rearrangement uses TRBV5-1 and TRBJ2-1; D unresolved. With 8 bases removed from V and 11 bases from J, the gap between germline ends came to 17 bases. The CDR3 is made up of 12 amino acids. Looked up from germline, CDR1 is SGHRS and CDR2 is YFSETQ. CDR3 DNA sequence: TGCGCCAGGTCGGGCCGTTTTAATAAGCAGTTCTTC. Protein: CARSGRFNKQFF.

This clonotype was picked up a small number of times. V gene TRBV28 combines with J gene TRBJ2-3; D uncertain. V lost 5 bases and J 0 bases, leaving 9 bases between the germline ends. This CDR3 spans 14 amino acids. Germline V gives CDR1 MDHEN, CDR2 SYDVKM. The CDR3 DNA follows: TGTGCCAGCAGTCTGGATTCTAGCACAGATACGCAGTATTTT. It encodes CASSLDSSTDTQYF.

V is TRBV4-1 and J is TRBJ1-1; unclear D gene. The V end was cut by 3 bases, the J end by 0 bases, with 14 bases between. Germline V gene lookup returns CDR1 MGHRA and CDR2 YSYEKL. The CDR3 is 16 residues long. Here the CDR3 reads CASSHSTAGMNTEAFF. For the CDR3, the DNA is TGCGCCAGCAGCCATTCAACCGCGGGTATGAACACTGAAGCTTTCTTT.

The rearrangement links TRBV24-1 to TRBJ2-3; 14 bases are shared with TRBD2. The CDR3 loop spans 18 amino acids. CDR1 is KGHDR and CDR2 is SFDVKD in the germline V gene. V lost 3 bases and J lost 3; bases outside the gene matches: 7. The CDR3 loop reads CATSDDPGLAGETDTQYF. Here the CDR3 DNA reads TGTGCCACCAGTGATGACCCGGGACTAGCGGGAGAAACAGATACGCAGTATTTT.

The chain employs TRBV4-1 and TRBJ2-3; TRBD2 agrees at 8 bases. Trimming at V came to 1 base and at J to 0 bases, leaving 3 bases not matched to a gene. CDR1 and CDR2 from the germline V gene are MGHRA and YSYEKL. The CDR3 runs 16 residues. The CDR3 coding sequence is TGCGCCAGCAGCCAAGCCAGCGGGAGAAGCACAGATACGCAGTATTTT. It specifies CASSQASGRSTDTQYF.

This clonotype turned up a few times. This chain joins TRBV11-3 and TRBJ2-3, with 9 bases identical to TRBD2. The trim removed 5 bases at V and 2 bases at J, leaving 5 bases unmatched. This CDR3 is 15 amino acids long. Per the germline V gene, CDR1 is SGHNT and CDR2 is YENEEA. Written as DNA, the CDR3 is TGTGCCAGCAGCCTAGCGGGGCTTTTCACAGATACGCAGTATTTT. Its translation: CASSLAGLFTDTQYF.

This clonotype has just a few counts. The CDR3 region is CASSYLEGTKASFTGELFF. DNA of the CDR3: TGTGCCAGCAGTTACTTAGAAGGGACAAAGGCATCCTTCACCGGGGAGCTGTTTTTT. The chain is built from TRBV6-2 or TRBV6-3 and TRBJ2-2; D is possibly TRBD1 (6 bases). This CDR3 contains 19 residues. V lost 1 base and J lost 4, with 22 bases in between. In germline, CDR1 is MNHEY, CDR2 SVGEGT.

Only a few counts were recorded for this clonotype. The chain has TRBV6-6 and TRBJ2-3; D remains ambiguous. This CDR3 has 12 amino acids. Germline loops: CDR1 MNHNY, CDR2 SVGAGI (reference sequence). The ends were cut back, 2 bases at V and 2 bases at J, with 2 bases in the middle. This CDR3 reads CASSYDTDTQYF. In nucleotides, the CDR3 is TGTGCCAGCAGTTACGACACAGATACGCAGTATTTT.

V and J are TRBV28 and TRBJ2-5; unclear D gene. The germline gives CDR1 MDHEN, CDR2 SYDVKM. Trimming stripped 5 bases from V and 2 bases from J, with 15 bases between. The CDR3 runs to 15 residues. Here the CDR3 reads CASSPTPGLQETQYF. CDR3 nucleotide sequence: TGTGCCAGCAGTCCTACCCCGGGCCTTCAAGAGACCCAGTACTTC.